The 30 T cell receptor beta chains below come from one sample, sequenced in a study of cytomegalovirus exposure and HLA in healthy donors. The primer mix had 60 Vbeta and 13 Jbeta primers. The assay was immunoSEQ multiplex PCR, and TCRdb's table has in-frame clones only and misses some. The top ten hold 1.4% to 1.5% of the sample, which has over 140,000 clones, around four fifths seen once. The sequencing sample was made of PBMCs. All receptors derive from a man under 40 in good health and CMV-seropositive.

This clone was detected once. This chain connects TRBV6-1 to TRBJ2-1; 9 positions agree with TRBD2. Per germline, CDR1 MNHNS and CDR2 SASEGT. The CDR3 covers 15 residues. V was pared by 8 bases and J by 0 bases, with 5 bases of the junction left unmatched. CDR3 loop: CASEASGASYNEQFF. The CDR3, as DNA: TGTGCCAGCGAGGCTAGCGGGGCCTCCTACAATGAGCAGTTCTTC.

Here the CDR3 reads CASSPLGEDTEAFF. The CDR3 bases are TGTGCCAGCAGCCCCCTTGGCGAGGACACTGAAGCTTTCTTT. The chain links TRBV6-1 to TRBJ1-1; D gene ambiguous. CDR1 and CDR2 (germline): MNHNS, SASEGT. The CDR3 totals 14 residues. The germline V and J ends were trimmed by 6 bases and 3 bases, with 14 bases remaining between them.

The chain uses TRBV15 and TRBJ1-3; the D gene is possibly TRBD1 (6 bases). Per the germline V gene, CDR1 is LNHNV and CDR2 is YYDKDF (reference sequence). Trimming removed 1 base at V and 4 bases at J, with 14 bases between. CDR3 length equals 16 residues. CDR3 sequence (DNA): TGTGCCACCAGCAGAGGTGGGTCGACAGGAGGAAACACCATATATTTT. This sequence encodes CATSRGGSTGGNTIYF.

The CDR3 DNA follows: TGTGCCAGCAGCTTAGCCCGGGACATCGGACACGAGCAGTACTTC. Translation gives CASSLARDIGHEQYF. The chain recombines TRBV11-2 with TRBJ2-7; maybe TRBD1 (6 bases). The CDR3 is 15 amino acids. The V end was cut by 1 base, the J end by 5 bases, with 15 bases between. Germline values: CDR1 SGHAT, CDR2 FQNNGV.

This chain connects TRBV6-6 to TRBJ1-3; a weak D match, TRBD1 (6 bases). V dropped 5 bases and J dropped 0 bases, with 14 bases sitting between them. Germline CDR1 reads MNHNY; CDR2 reads SVGAGI (reference sequence). This CDR3 is built from 16 residues. CDR3 DNA: TGTGCCAGCAGTCACAAGGGGGGGATCTCTGGAAACACCATATATTTT. Protein product: CASSHKGGISGNTIYF.

The V call is TRBV6-1, the J call TRBJ2-1; 8 nucleotides line up with TRBD2. The CDR3 loop spans 14 amino acids. Unmatched junction bases numbered 11, after V lost 8 bases and J lost 8 bases. Germline assignment: CDR1 MNHNS and CDR2 SASEGT. In DNA form, the CDR3 reads TGTGCCAGCGGTATAGCGGGGTACGGCGATGAGCAGTTCTTC. It translates to CASGIAGYGDEQFF.

This sequence joins TRBV7-9 and TRBJ1-3, with D possibly TRBD1 on 6 matching bases. Trimming pared 5 bases from V and 0 bases from J, leaving 11 bases between. The CDR3 has 15 amino acids. Germline-derived CDR1 and CDR2 are SEHNR and FQNEAQ (reference sequence). CDR3 nucleotide sequence: TGTGCCAGCAGCCCGGGACACATCTCTGGAAACACCATATATTTT. It yields the protein CASSPGHISGNTIYF.

The chain couples TRBV4-1 to TRBJ2-3; 11 bases align to TRBD2. Germline lookup yields CDR1 MGHRA and CDR2 YSYEKL. This CDR3 comprises 17 residues. Trimming at V came to 2 bases and at J to 4 bases, leaving 8 bases not matched to a gene. CDR3 loop: CASSQPPTSGRADTQYF. CDR3 coding DNA: TGCGCCAGCAGCCAACCGCCAACTAGCGGGAGAGCAGATACGCAGTATTTT.

The gene calls are TRBV7-3 and TRBJ2-2, with TRBD1 as a possible D gene (5 bases). V was cut by 4 bases and J by 6 bases, with 12 bases left in between. CDR3 length: 14 residues. Germline assignment: CDR1 SGHTA and CDR2 FQGTGA. CDR3 amino acids: CASSSQGNAGELFF. The CDR3 nucleotides are TGTGCCAGCAGCTCCCAGGGTAACGCCGGGGAGCTGTTTTTT.

The genes are TRBV7-9 and TRBJ2-1, with D unresolved. CDR1 SEHNR and CDR2 FQNEAQ come from the germline V gene (reference sequence). The CDR3 length is 13 residues. V lost 3 bases and J lost 9, with 12 bases in between. CDR3 sequence: CASSLTPRPEQFF. CDR3 bases: TGTGCCAGCAGCTTGACACCAAGACCTGAGCAGTTCTTC.

The chain is built from TRBV28 and TRBJ2-7, with 8 nucleotides matching TRBD2. CDR1 MDHEN and CDR2 SYDVKM come from the germline V gene. V dropped 6 bases and J dropped 3; count of bases not matched to a gene: 4. The CDR3 is 13 residues long. The CDR3 region has the DNA TGTGCCAGCAGCCCGGGGGGGCTCTACGAGCAGTACTTC. Its protein product is CASSPGGLYEQYF.

J is TRBJ1-2 and V is TRBV27; D unclear. V lost 2 bases to trimming and J lost 3 bases, with 10 bases between them. Germline values: CDR1 MNHEY, CDR2 SMNVEV (reference sequence). The CDR3 consists of 14 residues. CDR3 in amino acids: CASSLNSYYYGYTF. CDR3 bases: TGTGCCAGCAGTTTAAACAGCTATTACTATGGCTACACCTTC.

The chain couples TRBV15 to TRBJ1-2; D possibly corresponds to TRBD1 (5 bases). V shed 0 bases and J shed 7 bases, with 15 bases lying between them. CDR3 length equals 15 residues. Germline-derived CDR1 and CDR2 are LNHNV and YYDKDF (reference sequence). The CDR3 DNA reads TGTGCCACCAGCAGAGATGTGGGGGGAGTAAGTGGCTACACCTTC. Translated, it gives CATSRDVGGVSGYTF.

The rearrangement links TRBV19 to TRBJ1-1, with D possibly being TRBD1 (5 bases). CDR1 and CDR2 (germline): LNHDA, SQIVND (reference sequence). V lost 0 bases, J lost 1 base, and 12 bases lay in between. This CDR3 is 16 amino acids long. The CDR3 region is CASSIDRQLTNTEAFF. CDR3 DNA sequence: TGTGCCAGTAGTATAGACCGACAGCTGACGAACACTGAAGCTTTCTTT.

V usage is TRBV5-1 and J usage is TRBJ1-2, with 11 bases aligning to TRBD1. Trimming took 4 bases from V and 6 from J; bases not matched to a gene: 8. Per the germline V gene, CDR1 is SGHRS and CDR2 is YFSETQ. The CDR3 loop spans 15 amino acids. CDR3 loop: CASSIGQGANDGYTF. The CDR3 nucleotides are TGCGCCAGCAGCATTGGACAGGGGGCGAACGATGGCTACACCTTC.

The gene calls are TRBV19 and TRBJ2-6, with TRBD1 matching 7 bases. CDR1 and CDR2 (germline): LNHDA, SQIVND (reference sequence). Trimming at V came to 1 base and at J to 2 bases, leaving 8 bases not matched to a gene. The CDR3 has 18 residues. The CDR3 sequence: CASSIGVGQGAGANVLTF. The CDR3 region has the DNA TGTGCCAGTAGTATAGGGGTAGGGCAGGGGGCTGGGGCCAACGTCCTGACTTTC.

This chain uses TRBV19 with TRBJ2-2, with 7 bases that match TRBD2. Germline CDR1 LNHDA, CDR2 SQIVND (reference sequence). J was trimmed by 6 bases and V by 5 bases; bases with no gene match: 3. This CDR3 has 13 amino acids. CDR3 coding DNA: TGTGCCAGTAGTCACGGACTAGCCGGGGAGCTGTTTTTT. This gives the protein CASSHGLAGELFF.

The CDR3 reads CASSPDRAYGYTF. Written as DNA, the CDR3 is TGTGCCAGCAGCCCAGACAGAGCCTATGGCTACACCTTC. This sequence joins TRBV7-2 and TRBJ1-2; maybe TRBD1 (5 bases). CDR3 length: 13 amino acids. Germline V gene sequence: CDR1 SGHTA, CDR2 FQGNSA. Trimming took 5 bases from V and 4 from J, leaving 11 bases between them.

About this clone: The germline gene is not matched at one end of the junction; a read error may be the cause. This rearrangement joins TRBV7-9 to TRBJ1-5; TRBD1 agrees at 8 bases. Germline-derived CDR1 and CDR2 are SEHNR and FQNEAQ (reference sequence). This CDR3 comprises 17 residues. This CDR3 reads CSSSSGQGGGWNQPQHF. The DNA of the CDR3 is TGTTCCAGCAGCTCTGGACAGGGCGGGGGCTGGAATCAGCCCCAGCATTTT. Complete variable domain (other parts from reference TRBV7-9 and TRBJ1-5): DTGVSQNPRHKITKRGQNVTFRCDPISEHNRLYWYRQTLGQGPEFLTYFQNEAQLEKSRLLSDRFSAERPKGSFSTLEIQRTEQGDSAMYLCSSSSGQGGGWNQPQHFGDGTRLSIL.

This chain links TRBV6-5 with TRBJ2-1; TRBD2 aligns across 8 bases. Germline lookup yields CDR1 MNHEY and CDR2 SVGAGI. The CDR3 has 15 residues. V was clipped by 2 bases and J by 6 bases; unmatched bases: 6. Here the CDR3 reads CASSYSGSRSNEQFF. DNA of the CDR3: TGTGCCAGCAGTTACAGCGGGAGCAGGAGCAATGAGCAGTTCTTC.

This clone was observed once. V and J are TRBV25-1 and TRBJ2-1; the D gene is possibly TRBD1 (5 bases). The length of the CDR3 is 14 residues. The germline V gene encodes CDR1 MGHDK and CDR2 SYGVNS. Trimming stripped 0 bases from V and 7 bases from J, with 10 bases between. The CDR3 DNA sequence: TGTGCCAGCAGTGAATATACAGGAGTAAATGAGCAGTTCTTC. Its translation: CASSEYTGVNEQFF.

V gene TRBV27 combines with J gene TRBJ2-7; D is possibly TRBD1 (5 bases). CDR1 is MNHEY and CDR2 is SMNVEV in the germline V gene (reference sequence). The CDR3 consists of 15 residues. The V end was cut by 7 bases, the J end by 4 bases, with 20 bases between. The CDR3 DNA is TGTGCCAGCACCATAAGGGGATGGGTTAAGTACGAGCAGTACTTC. Protein: CASTIRGWVKYEQYF.

The sample holds one count of this clone. V is TRBV5-1 and J is TRBJ2-3; 8 bases are shared with TRBD2. CDR1 SGHRS and CDR2 YFSETQ come from the germline V gene. The CDR3 loop spans 11 amino acids. V trimming: 5 bases; J trimming: 11 bases; junction bases outside the gene matches: 4. The DNA for the CDR3 is TGCGCCAGCAGTCCGGGAGGGGGGCAGTATTTT. Translated, it gives CASSPGGGQYF.

V gene TRBV4-1 combines with J gene TRBJ2-7; 11 bases agree with TRBD2. Looked up from germline, CDR1 is MGHRA and CDR2 is YSYEKL. This CDR3 has 18 amino acids. With 2 bases clipped from V and 0 bases from J, the junction kept 9 bases outside the gene matches. DNA of the CDR3: TGCGCCAGCAGCCAATCACCGGGACTAGCGGAGCCCTCCTACGAGCAGTACTTC. Protein: CASSQSPGLAEPSYEQYF.

The chain joins TRBV27 to TRBJ1-5, with a tentative D call TRBD1 (6 bases). Trimming left V 6 bases short and J 7 bases short, with 19 bases between. The CDR3 totals 15 residues. Germline V gene lookup returns CDR1 MNHEY and CDR2 SMNVEV (reference sequence). The CDR3 bases are TGTGCCAGCAGCTCTAGGGGGACGGGTCCCCAGCCCCAGCATTTT. Amino acids: CASSSRGTGPQPQHF.

Only one count was recorded for this clone. The CDR3 coding sequence is TGCAGCGTTGAGACAGGGGGTGATCAGCCCCAGCATTTT. This gives the protein CSVETGGDQPQHF. The V gene is TRBV29-1, the J gene TRBJ1-5, with 9 nucleotides matching TRBD1. This CDR3 spans 13 amino acids. Germline-derived CDR1 and CDR2 are SQVTM and ANQGSEA. After removal of 3 bases from V and 5 bases from J, the junction contained 2 bases not matched to a gene.

This clone was counted only a few times. This chain connects TRBV4-1 to TRBJ2-5; TRBD1 matches at 7 bases. Trimming removed 1 base from V and 2 bases from J; junction bases left unmatched: 1. CDR3 size: 14 residues. The germline V gene encodes CDR1 MGHRA and CDR2 YSYEKL. For the CDR3, the DNA is TGCGCCAGCAGCCAAGTACAGGGGCAAGAGACCCAGTACTTC. This sequence encodes CASSQVQGQETQYF.

This clone was picked up one time. The rearrangement links TRBV5-5 to TRBJ2-7; D may be TRBD2 (6 bases). Per the germline V gene, CDR1 is SGHKS and CDR2 is YYEKEE (reference sequence). CDR3 length: 15 residues. The germline V and J ends were trimmed by 0 bases and 2 bases, with 12 bases remaining between them. The CDR3 is CASSLETRPPYEQYF. CDR3 nucleotide sequence: TGTGCCAGCAGCTTGGAGACTAGGCCCCCCTACGAGCAGTACTTC. Variable domain in full (rest from reference TRBV5-5 and TRBJ2-7): DAGVTQSPTHLIKTRGQQVTLRCSPISGHKSVSWYQQVLGQGPQFIFQYYEKEERGRGNFPDRFSARQFPNYSSELNVNALLLGDSALYLCASSLETRPPYEQYFGPGTRLTVT.

V gene TRBV28 combines with J gene TRBJ2-7; 9 bases align to TRBD1. Per the germline V gene, CDR1 is MDHEN and CDR2 is SYDVKM. The CDR3 has 14 residues. Trimming at V came to 8 bases and at J to 5 bases, leaving 10 bases not matched to a gene. The CDR3 DNA reads TGTGCCAGCCTTACCGGACAGGGGTCCCACGAGCAGTACTTC. This encodes CASLTGQGSHEQYF.

This chain uses TRBV7-2 with TRBJ2-7, with 9 positions matching TRBD2. Germline V lookup: CDR1 SGHTA, CDR2 FQGNSA. The V gene end was trimmed by 6 bases and the J gene end by 6 bases; junction bases not matched to a gene: 9. The CDR3 is made up of 14 amino acids. The CDR3 sequence is CASRRGLAGTEQYF. CDR3 nucleotide sequence: TGTGCCAGCAGGCGGGGGCTAGCGGGAACCGAGCAGTACTTC.